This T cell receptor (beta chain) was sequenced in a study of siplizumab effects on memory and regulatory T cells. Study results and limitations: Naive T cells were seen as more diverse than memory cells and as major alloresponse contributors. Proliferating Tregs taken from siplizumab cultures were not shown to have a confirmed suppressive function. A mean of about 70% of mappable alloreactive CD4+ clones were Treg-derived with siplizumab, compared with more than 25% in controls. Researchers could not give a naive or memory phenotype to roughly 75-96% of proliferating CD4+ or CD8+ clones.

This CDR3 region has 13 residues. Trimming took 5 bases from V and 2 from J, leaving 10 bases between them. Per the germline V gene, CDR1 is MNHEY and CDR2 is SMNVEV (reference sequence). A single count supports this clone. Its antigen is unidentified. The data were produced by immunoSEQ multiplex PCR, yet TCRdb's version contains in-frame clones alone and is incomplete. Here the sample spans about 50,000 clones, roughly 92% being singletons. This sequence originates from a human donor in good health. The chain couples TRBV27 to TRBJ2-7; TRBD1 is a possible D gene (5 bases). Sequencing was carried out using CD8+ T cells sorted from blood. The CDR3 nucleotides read TGTGCCAGCAGTCTGACAGCTACCTACGAGCAGTACTTC. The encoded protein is CASSLTATYEQYF.